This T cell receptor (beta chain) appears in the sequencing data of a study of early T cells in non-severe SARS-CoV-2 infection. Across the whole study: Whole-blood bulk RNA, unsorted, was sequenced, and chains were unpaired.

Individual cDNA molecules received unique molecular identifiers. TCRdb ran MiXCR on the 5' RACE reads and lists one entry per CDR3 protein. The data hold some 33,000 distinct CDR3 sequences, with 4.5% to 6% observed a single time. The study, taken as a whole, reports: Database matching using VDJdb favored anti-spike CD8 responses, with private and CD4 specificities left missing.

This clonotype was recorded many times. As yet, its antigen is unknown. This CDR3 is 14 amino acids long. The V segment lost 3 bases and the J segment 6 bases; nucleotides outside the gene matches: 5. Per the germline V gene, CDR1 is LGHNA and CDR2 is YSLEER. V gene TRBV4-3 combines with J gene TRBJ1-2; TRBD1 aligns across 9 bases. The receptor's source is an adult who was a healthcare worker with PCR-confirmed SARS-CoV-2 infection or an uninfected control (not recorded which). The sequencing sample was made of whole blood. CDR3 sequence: CASSHTDRGDGYTF. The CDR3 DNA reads TGCGCCAGCAGCCACACGGACAGGGGCGATGGCTACACCTTC.